This TCR beta chain is from a study of control samples from healthy donors and cancer patients. The sample holds a few counts of this clone. The same CDR3 also results from other DNA sequences found in this sample. Using immunoSEQ multiplex PCR, the repertoire was profiled, and TCRdb retains in-frame clones only, with some absent. This sample has about 49,000 clones, with about 86% found just once. The clonotype was recovered from a woman aged 50 to 60 with lung cancer. Material: PBMCs.

CDR3 region: CASSLGQGREKLFF. The CDR3 nucleotides read TGCGCCAGCAGCTTGGGGCAGGGCCGAGAAAAACTGTTTTTT. The chain uses TRBV5-1 and TRBJ1-4; D is possibly TRBD1 (5 bases). The CDR3 length is 14 residues. Trimming took off 0 bases at V and 8 bases at J, with 11 bases between the two ends. Germline V gives CDR1 SGHRS, CDR2 YFSETQ.